Here is one T cell receptor beta chain with its context. Profiled with immunoSEQ multiplex PCR; TCRdb holds only in-frame clones, not every one. This table has about 160,000 clones, roughly 90% appearing once. Unmatched junction bases numbered 8, after V lost 6 bases and J lost 2 bases. Per the germline V gene, CDR1 is MNHEY and CDR2 is SVGAGI. The CDR3 is 15 residues long. These data come from a study of blood T cell repertoires in COVID-19. The chain recombines TRBV6-5 with TRBJ1-2; the match to TRBD1 covers 8 bases. Sample: peripheral blood. This receptor was taken from a man aged 25 to 45 with COVID-19, enrolled during active disease. The CDR3 spells CASSRGTGENYGYTF. In DNA form, the CDR3 reads TGTGCCAGCAGCCGAGGGACAGGAGAAAACTATGGCTACACCTTC.